The rows below give T cell receptor beta chains drawn from one sample of a study of T cells in Graves' hyperthyroidism and ophthalmopathy. A single record per CDR3 protein comes from TCRdb applying MiXCR to the multiplex PCR reads. In the table there are hundreds of thousands of distinct CDR3 sequences, 38% of which are singletons. The sequenced material came from blood. The receptors were gathered from a man aged 18 to 30 with Graves' hyperthyroidism. The CDR3 runs from the conserved cysteine through the conserved F or W. The order of the fields is clone size, J gene, V gene, D gene, CDR3 protein, CDR3 DNA. A D gene is named only where the DNA matches it firmly. Clone size is stated in some rows and not others, as once, few, many or a class when expanded.

many	TRBJ2-7	TRBV7-9	NA	CASSLSLQSYEQYF	TGTGCCAGCAGCTTAAGTCTCCAGTCCTACGAGCAGTACTTC
NA	TRBJ1-6	TRBV28	NA	CASSFPSPLHF	TGTGCCAGCAGTTTCCCATCACCCCTCCACTTT
few	TRBJ1-4	TRBV12-3/TRBV12-4	NA	CASRKGGFNEKLFF	TGTGCCAGCAGGAAAGGAGGGTTTAATGAAAAACTGTTTTTT
many	TRBJ1-5	TRBV2	NA	CASLSGEGNQPQHF	TGTGCCAGTTTGTCCGGGGAAGGCAATCAGCCCCAGCATTTT
NA	TRBJ2-5	TRBV19	NA	CASSIWTGDQPQYF	TGTGCCAGTAGTATTTGGACGGGGGATCAGCCCCAGTACTTC
NA	TRBJ1-3	TRBV12-3/TRBV12-4	NA	CASSFGTGYSGNTIYF	TGTGCCAGCAGTTTTGGGACTGGTTACTCTGGAAACACCATATATTTT
NA	TRBJ1-2	TRBV5-5	NA	CASSLVGRDGYTF	TGTGCCAGCAGCTTGGTAGGCAGGGATGGCTACACCTTC
NA	TRBJ2-2	TRBV9	NA	CASSAPAAGGDTGELFF	TGTGCCAGCAGCGCACCCGCGGCAGGGGGGGACACCGGGGAGCTGTTTTTT
NA	TRBJ1-2	TRBV12-3/TRBV12-4	NA	CASSFIVTEVVGYTF	TGTGCCAGCAGTTTTATTGTGACGGAGGTGGTCGGCTACACCTTC
few	TRBJ1-1	TRBV5-1	TRBD1	CASSPGQGRITEAFF	TGCGCCAGCAGCCCGGGACAGGGGAGAATAACTGAAGCTTTCTTT
NA	TRBJ2-7	TRBV4-1	NA	CASSQGSHFYEQYF	TGCGCCAGCAGCCAAGGGTCACACTTCTACGAGCAGTACTTC
many	TRBJ2-7	TRBV10-3	TRBD1	CAISESRTGEYEQYF	TGTGCCATCAGTGAGTCGAGGACAGGGGAATACGAGCAGTACTTC
NA	TRBJ2-6	TRBV7-3	NA	CASSPGIGTAKVPSGANVLTF	TGTGCCAGCAGCCCTGGTATCGGGACGGCGAAGGTCCCCTCTGGGGCCAACGTCCTGACTTTC
NA	TRBJ2-2	TRBV20-1	TRBD2	CSAREGGTSGVTGELFF	TGCAGTGCTAGAGAGGGCGGGACTAGCGGGGTCACCGGGGAGCTGTTTTTT
many	TRBJ1-1	TRBV2	NA	CASSYSLEAFF	TGTGCCAGCAGTTATTCCCTTGAAGCTTTCTTT
NA	TRBJ1-6	TRBV20-1	NA	CSARAGWDSPLHF	TGCAGTGCTAGAGCGGGGTGGGATTCACCCCTCCACTTT
few	TRBJ1-4	TRBV7-9	NA	CASSLGLGNEKLFF	TGTGCCAGCAGCTTAGGGCTTGGTAATGAAAAACTGTTTTTT
NA	TRBJ2-5	TRBV2	TRBD1	CASSRTGGGGQETQYF	TGTGCCAGCAGCCGGACAGGGGGCGGGGGTCAAGAGACCCAGTACTTC
NA	TRBJ2-7	TRBV7-2	NA	CASSLGDWQSYEQYF	TGTGCCAGCAGCTTGGGGGACTGGCAATCCTACGAGCAGTACTTC
many	TRBJ1-1	TRBV10-3	TRBD1	CAISEPTGGGTEAFF	TGTGCCATCAGTGAGCCGACAGGGGGGGGCACTGAAGCTTTCTTT
NA	TRBJ2-5	TRBV10-2	NA	CASSTTGGSRGETQYF	TGCGCCAGCAGTACGACGGGTGGCAGCCGGGGTGAGACCCAGTACTTC
NA	TRBJ1-1	TRBV10-3	NA	CAISFLKMNTEAFF	TGTGCCATCAGTTTCCTAAAGATGAACACTGAAGCTTTCTTT
NA	TRBJ1-1	TRBV4-1	TRBD1	CASGTGLNTEAFF	TGCGCCAGCGGGACAGGACTGAACACTGAAGCTTTCTTT
few	TRBJ1-2	TRBV6-5	NA	CASSYSRVWDDGYTF	TGTGCCAGCAGTTACTCCCGGGTTTGGGACGATGGCTACACCTTC
few	TRBJ1-3	TRBV12-3/TRBV12-4	NA	CASSSRLSGNTIYF	TGTGCCAGCAGTTCTCGGTTGTCCGGAAACACCATATATTTT
NA	TRBJ1-2	TRBV7-9	NA	CASSSIILGTF	TGTGCCAGCAGCTCAATTATCTTGGGGACCTTC
NA	TRBJ2-7	TRBV19	TRBD1	CASRGQGVWEQYF	TGTGCCAGTAGGGGACAGGGGGTTTGGGAGCAGTACTTC
NA	TRBJ1-5	TRBV9	TRBD1	CASSVRDREAQPQHF	TGTGCCAGCAGCGTAAGGGACAGGGAGGCTCAGCCCCAGCATTTT
once	TRBJ2-7	TRBV5-1	TRBD2	CASSPPRERSKDEQYF	TGTGCCAGCAGCCCCCCGCGGGAGAGGTCTAAGGACGAGCAGTACTTC
NA	TRBJ1-1	TRBV5-1	NA	CASSSRDGEKTEVFF	TGCGCCAGCAGCTCCCGGGACGGTGAGAAGACTGAAGTTTTCTTT